One and the same sample provided the 26 T cell receptor beta chains below, sequenced in a study of beta chain features in type 1 diabetes (dated by TCRdb to between 2018 and 2020). Results the study describes overall, beyond this receptor: Type 1 diabetes patients showed a moderate but significant shortening of TCRB CDR3 length in all four CD4+ subsets.

No antigens are known for them. The receptor library was made with the immunoSEQ multiplex PCR assay. The entire isolated RNA was reverse transcribed using the High Capacity cDNA Reverse Transcription Kit, and thus expressed TCRB transcripts were sequenced. TCRdb carries this immuneACCESS record with in-frame sequences only. Its versions omit some clonotypes, under half of them owing to an unresolved V gene in the studies checked, with the rest unexplained. Here the sample has 550,000 to 850,000 clones; 13% occur a single time. 0.022% of the sample comes from the top ten. Sequencing was done on a sample of naive CD4+ T cells from blood. Explained via the paper, the cell subset or site label denotes: true naive CD4+ T cells. Receptor source: a man aged 18 to 29 with type 1 diabetes.

The V call is TRBV9, the J call TRBJ1-1; D is ambiguous. Germline lookup yields CDR1 SGDLS and CDR2 YYNGEE. V lost 3 bases to trimming and J lost 1 base, with 10 bases between them. CDR3 length: 14 amino acids. The CDR3 bases are TGTGCCAGCAGCGCCGCAAAGGGGAACACTGAAGCTTTCTTT. This gives the protein CASSAAKGNTEAFF.

This clone has a handful of counts. The V gene is TRBV6-5, the J gene TRBJ1-1; no clear D gene. Trimming took off 11 bases at V and 4 bases at J, with 5 bases between the two ends. This CDR3 comprises 9 residues. CDR1 and CDR2 from the germline V gene are MNHEY and SVGAGI. The CDR3 nucleotides read TGTGCCCGAGGCACTGAAGCTTTCTTT. Amino acids: CARGTEAFF.

This clone was recorded a few times. The chain links TRBV7-3 to TRBJ1-2, with 9 bases matching TRBD1. The CDR3 runs to 14 residues. Looked up from germline, CDR1 is SGHTA and CDR2 is FQGTGA. The V gene end was trimmed by 5 bases and the J gene end by 6 bases; junction bases not matched to a gene: 7. The CDR3 DNA reads TGTGCCAGCAGCCCCGGACAGGGGTTGGATGGCTACACCTTC. This translates into CASSPGQGLDGYTF. Filled out from reference TRBV7-3 and TRBJ1-2, the complete variable domain reads GAGVSQTPSNKVTEKGKYVELRCDPISGHTALYWYRQSLGQGPEFLIYFQGTGAADDSGLPNDRFFAVRPEGSVSTLKIQRTERGDSAVYLCASSPGQGLDGYTFGSGTRLTVV.

The chain couples TRBV6-5 to TRBJ1-2; tentatively, D is TRBD1 (5 bases). Per germline, CDR1 MNHEY and CDR2 SVGAGI. V gave up 5 bases and J gave up 5 bases, with 12 bases separating them. This CDR3 is 13 amino acids long. The CDR3 spells CASSEADSYGYTF. Written as DNA, the CDR3 is TGTGCCAGCAGTGAAGCCGACAGTTATGGCTACACCTTC.

This chain joins TRBV29-1 and TRBJ1-2, with D uncertain. Germline V gene sequence: CDR1 SQVTM, CDR2 ANQGSEA. The CDR3 is made up of 12 amino acids. V gave up 4 bases and J gave up 1 base, with 7 bases separating them. As DNA, the CDR3 is TGCAGCGTTGCGGAGGTTAACTATGGCTACACCTTC. Its protein product is CSVAEVNYGYTF.

V and J are TRBV7-8 and TRBJ2-1; D unresolved. Deletions cut 0 bases from V and 8 bases from J, with 5 bases between. Germline V gene data show CDR1 as SGHVS and CDR2 as FQNEAQ. The CDR3 sequence is 12 residues long. The CDR3 reads CASSLAVDEQFF. The CDR3 DNA reads as TGTGCCAGCAGCTTAGCGGTTGATGAGCAGTTCTTC. Variable domain in full (rest from reference TRBV7-8 and TRBJ2-1): GAGVSQSPRYKVAKRGQDVALRCDPISGHVSLFWYQQALGQGPEFLTYFQNEAQLDKSGLPSDRFFAERPEGSVSTLKIQRTQQEDSAVYLCASSLAVDEQFFGPGTRLTVL.

This sequence joins TRBV6-1 and TRBJ2-3; D is unresolved. CDR1 and CDR2 (germline): MNHNS, SASEGT. The CDR3 is 13 amino acids. V was clipped by 5 bases and J by 3 bases, with 9 bases between them. CDR3 DNA: TGTGCCAGCAGTCCCAGACTGACAGATACGCAGTATTTT. It yields the protein CASSPRLTDTQYF.

In its sample, this clone was seen a few times. V gene TRBV30 combines with J gene TRBJ2-7; D not resolved. From germline, CDR1 is GTSNPN and CDR2 SVGIG (reference sequence). Trimming shortened V by 3 bases and J by 0 bases, and 12 bases separated the two germline ends. This CDR3 contains 14 residues. The CDR3 DNA reads as TGTGCCTGGAGACCTTCAGTCGGCTCCTACGAGCAGTACTTC. Protein sequence: CAWRPSVGSYEQYF.

The rearrangement links TRBV4-1 to TRBJ2-7; D not certain. The V and J ends lost 0 bases and 3 bases respectively, with 18 bases between them. Germline V gene data show CDR1 as MGHRA and CDR2 as YSYEKL. CDR3 length: 17 amino acids. CDR3 DNA sequence: TGCGCCAGCAGCCAAGAAGCGCACAGCTTACCTTACTACGAGCAGTACTTC. It translates to CASSQEAHSLPYYEQYF.

The V gene is TRBV10-3, the J gene TRBJ2-6; D may match TRBD1 or TRBD2 (5 bases each). The germline gives CDR1 ENHRY, CDR2 SYGVKD. CDR3 length: 16 residues. Trimming took 4 bases from V and 4 from J, leaving 14 bases between them. CDR3 in DNA: TGTGCCATCAGTGGAATTGAGGGGCAGGGGGCCAACGTCCTGACTTTC. Encoded protein: CAISGIEGQGANVLTF.

This clone was counted a few times. The rearrangement joins TRBV5-6 to TRBJ2-1; D is unresolved. CDR3 size: 12 residues. Between the trimmed V and J ends, which lost 4 bases and 10 bases, there was a span of 12 bases. The V gene's germline CDR1 is SGHDT and CDR2 YYEEEE. CDR3 bases: TGTGCCAGCAGCCAGTCCCCCAAAGAGCAGTTCTTC. It yields the protein CASSQSPKEQFF.

This clone was found a few times. The CDR3 sequence is CATLGTAGVAGSYEQYF. CDR3 nucleotide sequence: TGTGCCACCCTCGGGACAGCGGGGGTAGCCGGGTCCTACGAGCAGTACTTC. This chain joins TRBV18 and TRBJ2-7; the D gene is possibly TRBD2 (8 bases). Trimming cost V 10 bases and J 1 base, with 26 bases left between them. The CDR3 is 17 residues long. Germline lookup yields CDR1 KGHSH and CDR2 LQKENI.

The chain has TRBV18 and TRBJ2-7; 11 bases line up with TRBD2. The length of the CDR3 is 15 residues. The germline gives CDR1 KGHSH, CDR2 LQKENI. V dropped 3 bases and J dropped 7; count of bases not matched to a gene: 8. The chain's CDR3 is CASSPGLAERREQYF. CDR3 coding DNA: TGTGCCAGCTCACCGGGACTAGCGGAGAGGCGGGAGCAGTACTTC.

This clone has only a few counts. This chain joins TRBV25-1 and TRBJ2-3, with D uncertain. CDR3 length: 12 amino acids. Per germline, CDR1 MGHDK and CDR2 SYGVNS. The V end lost 5 bases, the J end lost 4 bases, and 7 bases lay between the germline ends. CDR3 residues: CASSRQSDTQYF. For the CDR3, the DNA is TGTGCCAGCAGTAGGCAATCAGATACGCAGTATTTT. The full variable domain, in which reference TRBV25-1 and TRBJ2-3 provide the parts outside the CDR3, is EADIYQTPRYLVIGTGKKITLECSQTMGHDKMYWYQQDPGMELHLIHYSYGVNSTEKGDLSSESTVSRIRTEHFPLTLESARPSHTSQYLCASSRQSDTQYFGPGTRLTVL.

This clone was seen more than once but under ten times. The genes are TRBV6-6 and TRBJ2-1, with D possibly being TRBD1 or TRBD2 (5 bases each). Germline V gene lookup returns CDR1 MNHNY and CDR2 SVGAGI (reference sequence). This CDR3 has 13 amino acids. Deletions cut 5 bases from V and 6 bases from J, with 11 bases between. CDR3: CASSPPGRNEQFF. The DNA of the CDR3 is TGTGCCAGCAGTCCCCCGGGACGCAATGAGCAGTTCTTC.

The V and J genes are TRBV4-1 and TRBJ2-7; TRBD2 is a possible D gene (5 bases). The CDR3 runs 14 residues. V dropped 1 base and J dropped 3 bases, with 10 bases sitting between them. Germline V gives CDR1 MGHRA, CDR2 YSYEKL. In nucleotides, the CDR3 is TGCGCCAGCAGCCAAGTCGGTAGCGACTACGAGCAGTACTTC. It specifies CASSQVGSDYEQYF.

This clone came up a few times. V usage is TRBV5-1 and J usage is TRBJ2-7, with 12 nucleotides matching TRBD1. Looked up from germline, CDR1 is SGHRS and CDR2 is YFSETQ. Germline trimming cut 4 bases from V and 2 bases from J; bases unmatched to any gene: 4. This CDR3 is 15 amino acids long. The CDR3 DNA reads TGCGCCAGCAGCACCGGGACAGGGGGCCCCTACGAGCAGTACTTC. The encoded protein is CASSTGTGGPYEQYF. Together with reference TRBV5-1 and TRBJ2-7, the CDR3 gives the full variable domain: KAGVTQTPRYLIKTRGQQVTLSCSPISGHRSVSWYQQTPGQGLQFLFEYFSETQRNKGNFPGRFSGRQFSNSRSEMNVSTLELGDSALYLCASSTGTGGPYEQYFGPGTRLTVT.

The chain has TRBV6-5 and TRBJ2-5; a possible D gene is TRBD2 (6 bases). Germline CDR1 MNHEY, CDR2 SVGAGI. CDR3 length: 12 residues. Deletions cut 6 bases from V and 4 bases from J, with 9 bases between. The chain's CDR3 is CASREGGETQYF. Written as DNA, the CDR3 is TGTGCCAGCAGGGAGGGTGGAGAGACCCAGTACTTC.

This clone was observed a few times. The chain carries TRBV4-1 and TRBJ2-3; possible D gene TRBD2, 6 bases. Germline values: CDR1 MGHRA, CDR2 YSYEKL. The CDR3 consists of 14 residues. Between the trimmed V and J ends, which lost 3 bases and 9 bases, there was a span of 16 bases. The CDR3 here is CASSQYIGTPTQYF. As DNA, the CDR3 is TGCGCCAGCAGCCAGTATATAGGGACTCCGACGCAGTATTTT.

This clone was picked up a small number of times. The gene calls are TRBV6-6 and TRBJ2-5, with D perhaps TRBD2 (6 bases). Near its end, the DNA agrees better with TRBJ2-7, so the J call may be wrong. Germline-derived CDR1 and CDR2 are MNHNY and SVGAGI (reference sequence). CDR3 length: 13 amino acids. The CDR3 is CASIPSGVSEQYF. As DNA, the CDR3 is TGTGCCAGCATCCCCTCGGGGGTCTCCGAGCAGTACTTC.

V gene TRBV13 combines with J gene TRBJ1-1, with D possibly TRBD1 on 5 matching bases. The germline gives CDR1 PRHDT, CDR2 FYEKMQ (reference sequence). V was trimmed by 5 bases and J by 3 bases, leaving 22 bases between them. The length of the CDR3 is 17 residues. The CDR3 DNA reads TGTGCCAGCAGCGCGTTCGGGACCCCTATTTGGGACACTGAAGCTTTCTTT. Protein: CASSAFGTPIWDTEAFF. The whole variable domain, filled in from reference TRBV13 and TRBJ1-1, reads AAGVIQSPRHLIKEKRETATLKCYPIPRHDTVYWYQQGPGQDPQFLISFYEKMQSDKGSIPDRFSAQQFSDYHSELNMSSLELGDSALYFCASSAFGTPIWDTEAFFGQGTRLTVV.

The table lists this clone with a few counts. J is TRBJ2-5 and V is TRBV7-6, with 11 bases matching TRBD2. Germline V lookup: CDR1 SGHVS, CDR2 FNYEAQ. The length of the CDR3 is 17 residues. V was clipped by 1 base and J by 5 bases; unmatched bases: 9. CDR3 nucleotides: TGTGCCAGCAGCTTAGTCGCTCCTAGCGGGGGGACCGAGACCCAGTACTTC. Its protein is CASSLVAPSGGTETQYF. The full variable domain, in which reference TRBV7-6 and TRBJ2-5 provide the parts outside the CDR3, is GAGVSQSPRYKVTKRGQDVALRCDPISGHVSLYWYRQALGQGPEFLTYFNYEAQQDKSGLPNDRFSAERPEGSISTLTIQRTEQRDSAMYRCASSLVAPSGGTETQYFGPGTRLLVL.

This rearrangement joins TRBV7-8 to TRBJ1-2; D remains unclear. In germline, CDR1 is SGHVS, CDR2 FQNEAQ. The length of the CDR3 is 12 residues. The V end lost 6 bases, the J end lost 8 bases, and 13 bases lay between the germline ends. CDR3 amino acids: CASSTRGFGYTF. DNA for the CDR3: TGTGCCAGCAGTACACGGGGATTCGGCTACACCTTC.

The table lists this clone with a few counts. The rearrangement uses TRBV5-8 and TRBJ2-3, with 13 positions matching TRBD2. Germline trimming cut 4 bases from V and 1 base from J; bases unmatched to any gene: 3. CDR1 SGHTS and CDR2 YDEGEE come from the germline V gene. CDR3 length: 16 residues. As DNA, the CDR3 is TGTGCCAGCAGCCTTGGACTAGCGGGGGGCACAGATACGCAGTATTTT. Translated, it gives CASSLGLAGGTDTQYF.

This clone was observed a few times. This rearrangement joins TRBV6-5 to TRBJ2-7; unclear D gene. V gave up 0 bases and J gave up 7 bases, with 13 bases separating them. This CDR3 is built from 14 residues. Germline V gives CDR1 MNHEY, CDR2 SVGAGI. The CDR3, as DNA: TGTGCCAGCAGTTACTCGATACAGTCGCGGGAGCAGTACTTC. It encodes CASSYSIQSREQYF.

This clone has just a few counts. V is TRBV6-5 and J is TRBJ1-6; unclear D gene. The CDR3 extends over 14 amino acids. CDR1 and CDR2 from the germline V gene are MNHEY and SVGAGI. V dropped 5 bases and J dropped 4 bases, with 9 bases sitting between them. CDR3: CASSPGPYNSPLHF. In nucleotides, the CDR3 is TGTGCCAGCAGTCCTGGACCATATAATTCACCCCTCCACTTT.